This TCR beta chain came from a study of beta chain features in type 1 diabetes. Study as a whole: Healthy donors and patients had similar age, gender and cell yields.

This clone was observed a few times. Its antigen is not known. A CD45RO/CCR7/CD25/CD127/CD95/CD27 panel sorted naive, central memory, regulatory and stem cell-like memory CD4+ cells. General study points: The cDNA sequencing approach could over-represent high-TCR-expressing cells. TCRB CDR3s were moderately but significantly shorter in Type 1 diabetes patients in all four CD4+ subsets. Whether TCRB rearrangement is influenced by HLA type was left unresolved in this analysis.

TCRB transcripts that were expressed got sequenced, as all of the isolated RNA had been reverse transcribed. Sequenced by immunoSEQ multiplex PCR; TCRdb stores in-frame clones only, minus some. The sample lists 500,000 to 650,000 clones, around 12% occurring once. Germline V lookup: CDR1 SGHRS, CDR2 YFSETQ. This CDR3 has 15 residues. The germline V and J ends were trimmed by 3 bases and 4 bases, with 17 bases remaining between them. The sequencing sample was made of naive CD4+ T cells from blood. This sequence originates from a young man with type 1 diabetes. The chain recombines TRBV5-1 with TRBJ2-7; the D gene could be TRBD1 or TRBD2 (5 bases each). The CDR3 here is CASSSGGTGNYEQYF. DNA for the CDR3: TGCGCCAGCAGCTCGGGTGGGACGGGAAATTACGAGCAGTACTTC.